This TCR beta chain is drawn from a study of T cell responses to AZD1222 COVID-19 vaccine. Sequenced by immunoSEQ multiplex PCR; TCRdb stores in-frame clones only, minus some. The sample comprises around 130,000 clones, 70% to 90% of which are singletons, and roughly 9% rests with the top ten. CDR3 length equals 12 residues. Trimming cost V 0 bases and J 9 bases, with 9 bases left between them. CDR1 is GTSNPN, CDR2 SVGIG, per germline (reference sequence). This material consisted of peripheral blood, taken on day 0 of AZD1222 vaccination. V gene TRBV30 combines with J gene TRBJ1-5, with TRBD1 as a possible D gene (6 bases). The TCR originated in an adult in good health. DNA for the CDR3: TGTGCCTGGAGTGTACAAGGGGGGCCCCAGCATTTT. Amino acids: CAWSVQGGPQHF. Supplemented by reference TRBV30 and TRBJ1-5, the full variable domain reads SQTIHQWPATLVQPVGSPLSLECTVEGTSNPNLYWYRQAAGRGLQLLFYSVGIGQISSEVPQNLSASRPQDRQFILSSKKLLLSDSGFYLCAWSVQGGPQHFGDGTRLSIL.